Listed below are T cell receptor beta chains from one sample, sequenced in a study of blood T cell repertoires in COVID-19. Assay: immunoSEQ multiplex PCR; the TCRdb copy retains only in-frame clones and omits some. Among 200,000 to 250,000 clones listed, around 80% were seen once. The specimen was peripheral blood. These receptors were obtained from a woman aged 25 to 45 with COVID-19, enrolled during active disease. CDR3s include the opening cysteine and the closing phenylalanine or tryptophan. The D gene is left open where the match is weak. Clone sizes are given selectively: once, few, many, or a class where the clone is expanded.

V	D	size	J	CDR3	DNA
TRBV12-5	TRBD2	-	TRBJ2-7	CASGLGGREAYEQYF	TGTGCTAGTGGTTTGGGAGGACGGGAGGCCTACGAGCAGTACTTC
TRBV6-1	-	-	TRBJ1-1	CASSEGQVSTEAFF	TGTGCCAGCAGTGAGGGCCAGGTTTCCACTGAAGCTTTCTTT
TRBV3-1/TRBV3-2	TRBD2	-	TRBJ2-1	CASSLAFGGRGDEQFF	TGTGCCAGCAGCCTAGCGTTTGGCGGGAGGGGCGATGAGCAGTTCTTC
TRBV9	TRBD2	-	TRBJ2-5	CASSTSGGTRETQYF	TGTGCCAGCAGTACTAGCGGGGGAACCAGGGAGACCCAGTACTTC
TRBV9	TRBD2	-	TRBJ2-5	CASSTASGGGETQYF	TGTGCCAGCAGCACCGCTAGCGGGGGAGGGGAGACCCAGTACTTC
TRBV28	-	-	TRBJ2-5	CASSFQGGGLRGETQYF	TGTGCCAGCAGTTTCCAGGGAGGTGGGTTACGAGGAGAGACCCAGTACTTC
TRBV18	-	many	TRBJ2-2	CASSPQGNTGELFF	TGTGCCAGCTCACCCCAGGGGAACACCGGGGAGCTGTTTTTT
TRBV5-4	-	-	TRBJ2-5	CASSLPSRETQYF	TGTGCCAGCAGCTTACCTAGTCGAGAGACCCAGTACTTC
TRBV5-4	TRBD2	-	TRBJ2-2	CASSPGSGGAGTHYAGELFF	TGTGCCAGCAGCCCGGGTAGCGGGGGGGCGGGGACTCATTACGCCGGGGAGCTGTTTTTT
TRBV7-2	-	-	TRBJ1-5	CASSSRGLWNQPQHF	TGTGCCAGCAGCTCGAGAGGGTTGTGGAATCAGCCCCAGCATTTT
TRBV7-9	TRBD1	-	TRBJ2-4	CASSKSGQGQNIQYF	TGTGCCAGCAGCAAGTCGGGACAGGGACAAAACATTCAGTACTTC
TRBV4-3	-	-	TRBJ1-1	CASSQDVEEEAFF	TGCGCCAGCAGCCAAGATGTCGAAGAGGAAGCTTTCTTT
TRBV5-1	TRBD1	-	TRBJ1-2	CASSWGQGALANYGYTF	TGCGCCAGCAGCTGGGGACAGGGGGCCCTAGCTAACTATGGCTACACCTTC
TRBV28	TRBD2	-	TRBJ2-5	CASSSGTSRETQYF	TGTGCCAGCAGTTCCGGGACTAGCCGGGAGACCCAGTACTTC
TRBV3-1/TRBV3-2	TRBD2	-	TRBJ2-5	CASSQRVLSAGVETQYF	TGTGCCAGCAGCCAACGGGTCCTCTCTGCGGGGGTAGAGACCCAGTACTTC